One and the same sample provided the 25 T cell receptor beta chains below, sequenced in a study of T-cell reconstitution after alpha-beta-depleted transplantation in children (dated by TCRdb to the mid-2010s). Explained via the paper, the treatment or condition label denotes: allogeneic hematopoietic cell transplantation with graft depleted of TCRalphabeta T cells and CD19 B cells. Library preparation used PCR. The listed sequencing device is Illumina HiSeq 2500. TCR library preparation used molecular barcoding, with unique molecular identifiers applied to normalize quantification of the TCRbeta repertoire. TCRdb cleaned the public reads at Q25 with fastp, built clones with MiXCR and kept in-frame beta chains. Under each unique CDR3 protein, matching rows form one entry showing the most common genes and DNA. In this sample the table shows about 170,000 distinct CDR3 sequences, over 8.5% of which occur a single time. Clones ranked in the top ten supply 13% of the sample.

Source: PBMCs, taken before TCRalphabeta/CD19-depleted stem cell transplant. The source of these receptors is a boy aged 2-15 years with acute myeloid leukemia, due to receive a stem cell transplant.

Ten or more counts support this clonotype. This chain connects TRBV21-1 to TRBJ1-2; TRBD1, as called in the table, went unchecked against the DNA. TRBV21-1 is flagged as a pseudogene. The CDR3 covers 13 residues. The CDR3 DNA sequence: TGTGCCAGCAGCACTTCAGGGGTCGATGGCTACACCTTC. Translated, it gives CASSTSGVDGYTF.

The sample holds many counts of this clonotype. The chain combines TRBV20-1 with TRBJ1-3; D gene unclear. Germline V CDR1 and CDR2: DFQATT, SNEGSKA (reference sequence). This CDR3 contains 15 residues. V was pared by 1 base and J by 0 bases, with 10 bases between. This CDR3 reads CSARGATSSGNTIYF. CDR3 in DNA: TGCAGTGCTAGAGGAGCCACGAGCTCTGGAAACACCATATATTTT.

This clonotype was detected ten times or more. This chain links TRBV14 with TRBJ1-2; unclear D gene. CDR1 is SGHDN, CDR2 FVKESK, per germline. This CDR3 region has 16 residues. Trimming left V 0 bases short and J 2 bases short, with 13 bases between. CDR3 loop: CASSQDSGRANYGYTF. As DNA, the CDR3 is TGTGCCAGCAGCCAAGATTCTGGACGGGCGAACTATGGCTACACCTTC.

With respect to this clonotype: A much larger clone differs from this one at a single base, so this may be a read error. The J gene is TRBJ2-6, the V gene TRBV6-5; D not resolved. Germline CDR1 MNHEY, CDR2 SVGAGI. The CDR3 runs to 16 residues. Trimming took off 0 bases at V and 4 bases at J, with 10 bases between the two ends. The CDR3 reads CASSYSRMTGANVLTF. The CDR3 coding sequence is TGTGCCAGCAGTTACTCGAGAATGACCGGGGCCAACGTCCTGACTTTC.

The sample holds many counts of this clonotype. The chain couples TRBV7-9 to TRBJ2-7; a possible D gene is TRBD2 (6 bases). V lost 5 bases and J lost 4, with 15 bases in between. Looked up from germline, CDR1 is SEHNR and CDR2 is FQNEAQ (reference sequence). The CDR3 has 14 residues. CDR3 coding DNA: TGTGCCAGCAGCAGCCGAGGGGACTCTTACGAGCAGTACTTC. Translation: CASSSRGDSYEQYF.

A single count supports this clonotype. The chain combines TRBV18 with TRBJ2-3, with no clear D. Trimming removed 3 bases at V and 6 bases at J, with 10 bases between. This CDR3 region has 13 residues. The germline CDR1 and CDR2 sequences are KGHSH and LQKENI. CDR3 sequence: CASSPGSLDTQYF. Here the CDR3 DNA reads TGTGCCAGCTCACCGGGATCTCTGGATACGCAGTATTTT.

There are many counts of this clonotype. The V call is TRBV12-3 or TRBV12-4, the J call TRBJ1-2; TRBD1 is a possible D gene (5 bases). This CDR3 contains 12 residues. Deletions cut 5 bases from V and 7 bases from J, with 11 bases between. The CDR3 loop is CASSPQGFGYTF. DNA for the CDR3: TGTGCCAGCAGTCCTCAGGGTTTTGGCTACACCTTC.

The V call is TRBV5-6, the J call TRBJ2-5; D may correspond to TRBD1 or TRBD2 (5 bases each). CDR1 SGHDT and CDR2 YYEEEE come from the germline V gene. The CDR3 has 15 amino acids. Trimming pared 1 base from V and 5 bases from J, leaving 15 bases between. The CDR3 nucleotides read TGTGCCAGCAGCTTGAGAACAGGAGGACGGGAGACCCAGTACTTC. Protein product: CASSLRTGGRETQYF.

This clonotype was seen many times. The chain links TRBV6-2 or TRBV6-3 to TRBJ1-1; no definite D call. From germline, CDR1 is MNHEY and CDR2 SVGEGT. The V gene lost 6 bases and the J gene lost 8 bases, with 4 bases spanning the gap. The CDR3 length is 9 residues. CDR3 sequence reads: CASRTEAFF. CDR3 coding DNA: TGTGCCAGCAGGACAGAAGCTTTCTTT.

This clonotype has a count of ten or more. The chain joins TRBV3-1 to TRBJ2-1; perhaps TRBD2 as D (6 bases). Trimming cost V 1 base and J 4 bases, with 17 bases left between them. The CDR3 contains 17 residues. CDR1 and CDR2 (germline): LGHDT, YNNKEL (reference sequence). CDR3: CASSQVGGNQQYNEQFF. CDR3 nucleotides: TGTGCCAGCAGCCAAGTCGGGGGTAACCAACAGTACAATGAGCAGTTCTTC.

The rearrangement uses TRBV5-1 and TRBJ2-6, with TRBD1 matching 8 bases. Unmatched junction bases numbered 5, after V lost 0 bases and J lost 0 bases. Germline V lookup: CDR1 SGHRS, CDR2 YFSETQ. The CDR3 has 18 amino acids. CDR3 in DNA: TGCGCCAGCAGCTTGGAGGACAGGGCACCCTCTGGGGCCAACGTCCTGACTTTC. Amino acid sequence: CASSLEDRAPSGANVLTF.

This clonotype has at least ten counts. The chain employs TRBV10-3 and TRBJ2-1; no firm D call. The CDR3 is 13 amino acids. V was shortened by 0 bases and J by 7 bases, with 7 bases between the two germline ends. From germline, CDR1 is ENHRY and CDR2 SYGVKD. This CDR3 is CAISESVGNEQFF. The CDR3 region has the DNA TGTGCCATCAGTGAGTCAGTCGGAAATGAGCAGTTCTTC.

This clonotype was detected many times. The V gene is TRBV5-1, the J gene TRBJ1-1; D possibly corresponds to TRBD1 (5 bases). Trimming stripped 2 bases from V and 1 base from J, with 6 bases between. The CDR3 totals 13 residues. Germline V gene lookup returns CDR1 SGHRS and CDR2 YFSETQ. The CDR3 nucleotides read TGCGCCAGCAGCTTTACAGGGAACACTGAAGCTTTCTTT. Protein: CASSFTGNTEAFF.

Only a few counts were recorded for this clonotype. The chain has TRBV4-1 and TRBJ1-4; unclear D gene. V lost 1 base and J 5 bases, leaving 11 bases between the germline ends. Germline V lookup: CDR1 MGHRA, CDR2 YSYEKL. This CDR3 contains 15 residues. CDR3 amino acids: CASSQVRAINEKLFF. CDR3 DNA sequence: TGCGCCAGCAGCCAAGTACGCGCGATCAATGAAAAACTGTTTTTT.

This clonotype has ten or more counts. J is TRBJ2-4 and V is TRBV20-1; D might be TRBD2 (6 bases). Germline CDR1 and CDR2: DFQATT and SNEGSKA (reference sequence). Trimming removed 2 bases at V and 5 bases at J, with 22 bases between. The length of the CDR3 is 17 residues. This CDR3 is CSARRSASGQSENIQYF. CDR3 DNA: TGCAGTGCTAGACGCTCTGCAAGCGGGCAGAGCGAAAACATTCAGTACTTC.

This clonotype came up many times. This chain connects TRBV5-1 to TRBJ1-2; D not resolved. The CDR3 loop spans 15 amino acids. V was trimmed by 0 bases and J by 0 bases, leaving 9 bases between them. Looked up from germline, CDR1 is SGHRS and CDR2 is YFSETQ. CDR3 DNA sequence: TGCGCCAGCAGCTTGGGGGGATTGGCTAACTATGGCTACACCTTC. Encoded protein: CASSLGGLANYGYTF.

Details on this clonotype: One base away lies a much larger clone, so this may be a sequencing read error. The chain carries TRBV20-1 and TRBJ2-5; a possible D gene is TRBD1 (7 bases). The germline V gene has CDR1 DFQATT and CDR2 SNEGSKA (reference sequence). The CDR3 has 15 amino acids. The CDR3 protein is CSARSTSGGQEIQYF. CDR3 DNA: TGCAGTGCTAGATCAACGTCAGGGGGGCAAGAGATCCAGTACTTC.

There are a few counts of this clonotype. The chain combines TRBV5-1 with TRBJ2-7; 8 bases are a match to TRBD2. Per the germline V gene, CDR1 is SGHRS and CDR2 is YFSETQ. With 4 bases clipped from V and 3 bases from J, the junction kept 6 bases outside the gene matches. This CDR3 has 14 amino acids. CDR3 residues: CASSAAGTSYEQYF. The CDR3 DNA sequence: TGCGCCAGCAGCGCGGCCGGGACTAGCTACGAGCAGTACTTC. The whole variable domain, remainder taken from reference TRBV5-1 and TRBJ2-7, is KAGVTQTPRYLIKTRGQQVTLSCSPISGHRSVSWYQQTPGQGLQFLFEYFSETQRNKGNFPGRFSGRQFSNSRSEMNVSTLELGDSALYLCASSAAGTSYEQYFGPGTRLTVT.

This clonotype has a count of ten or more. The J gene is TRBJ1-1, the V gene TRBV21-1. TRBV21-1 is a known pseudogene. This CDR3 comprises 13 residues. Written as DNA, the CDR3 is TGTGCCAGCAGCAAATCCAAAGGGTCCGAAGCTTTCTTT. As protein: CASSKSKGSEAFF.

This clonotype was counted at least ten times. V gene TRBV5-1 combines with J gene TRBJ1-1; 10 positions agree with TRBD1. CDR3 length: 15 residues. In germline, CDR1 is SGHRS, CDR2 YFSETQ. V shed 4 bases, J shed 5 bases, and the junction held 8 bases outside the gene matches. This CDR3 reads CASSRIQGQGTEAFF. In DNA, the CDR3 is TGCGCCAGCAGCCGAATACAGGGACAGGGGACTGAAGCTTTCTTT.

Ten or more counts support this clonotype. The chain couples TRBV3-1 to TRBJ2-1; D perhaps matches TRBD2 (6 bases). V gave up 4 bases and J gave up 2 bases, with 6 bases separating them. The CDR3 runs 13 residues. CDR1 is LGHDT and CDR2 is YNNKEL in the germline V gene (reference sequence). CDR3 sequence reads: CASSRGAYNEQFF. The CDR3 region has the DNA TGTGCCAGCAGCCGGGGGGCCTACAATGAGCAGTTCTTC.

This clonotype has ten or more counts. The chain combines TRBV28 with TRBJ2-4; D remains unclear. The germline V gene encodes CDR1 MDHEN and CDR2 SYDVKM. The CDR3 extends over 14 amino acids. Trimming pared 10 bases from V and 0 bases from J, leaving 13 bases between. The CDR3 spells CANHWGRAKNIQYF. CDR3 coding DNA: TGTGCCAACCATTGGGGAAGAGCCAAAAACATTCAGTACTTC.

This clonotype was counted at least ten times. The chain combines TRBV12-3 or TRBV12-4 with TRBJ2-3; D is unclear. The CDR3 length is 15 residues. Trimming left V 6 bases short and J 1 base short, with 14 bases between. The CDR3 nucleotides are TGTGCCAGCAGCCCCGACCCCCAGGGCACAGATACGCAGTATTTT. Residues: CASSPDPQGTDTQYF.

This clonotype was seen at least ten times. V is TRBV10-3 and J is TRBJ2-3, with 10 bases aligning to TRBD2. Germline loops: CDR1 ENHRY, CDR2 SYGVKD. The junction had 15 bases not matched to a gene; V was cut back by 10 bases and J by 5 bases. CDR3 length: 16 amino acids. The DNA for the CDR3 is TGTGCCACCGCAAACCACGGGACTAGCGCCGGAGATACGCAGTATTTT. Its protein product is CATANHGTSAGDTQYF.

This clonotype was seen at least ten times. CDR3 sequence (DNA): TGTGCCAGCACCCTCTTTGAACAGGGCAAATCTGGGGCCAACGTCCTGACTTTC. Amino acid sequence: CASTLFEQGKSGANVLTF. The V gene is TRBV6-2 or TRBV6-3, the J gene TRBJ2-6; D might be TRBD1 (6 bases). This CDR3 contains 18 residues. The germline CDR1 and CDR2 sequences are MNHEY and SVGEGT. The V and J ends lost 7 bases and 1 base respectively, with 20 bases between them.